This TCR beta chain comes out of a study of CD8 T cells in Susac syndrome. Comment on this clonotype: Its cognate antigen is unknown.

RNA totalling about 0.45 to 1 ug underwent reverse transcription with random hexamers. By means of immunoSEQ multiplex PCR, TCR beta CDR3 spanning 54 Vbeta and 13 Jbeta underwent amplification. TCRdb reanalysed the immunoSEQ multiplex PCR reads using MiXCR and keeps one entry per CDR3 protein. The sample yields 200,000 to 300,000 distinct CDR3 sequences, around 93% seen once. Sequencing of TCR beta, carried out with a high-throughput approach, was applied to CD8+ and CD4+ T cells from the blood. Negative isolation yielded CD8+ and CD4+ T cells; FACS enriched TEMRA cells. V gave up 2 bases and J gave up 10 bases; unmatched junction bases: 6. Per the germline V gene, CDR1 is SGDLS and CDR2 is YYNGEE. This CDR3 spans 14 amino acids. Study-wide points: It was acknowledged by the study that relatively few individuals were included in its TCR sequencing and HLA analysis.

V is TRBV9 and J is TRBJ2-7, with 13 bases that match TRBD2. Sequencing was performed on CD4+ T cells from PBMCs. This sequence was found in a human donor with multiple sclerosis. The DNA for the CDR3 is TGTGCCAGCAGCGTCGGACTAGCGGGGGCGAATCAGTACTTC. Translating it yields CASSVGLAGANQYF.